This T cell receptor (beta chain) was recorded in a study of T cell repertoires in cytomegalovirus infection. TCRdb used MiXCR to reprocess the reads, holding one entry per CDR3 protein. The profile shows 160,000 or so distinct CDR3 sequences, about 20% of them singletons. Study-level points and caveats: In two of eight donors, the top clonotype was HLA-C-restricted CMV-specific.

V shed 2 bases, J shed 11 bases, and the junction held 12 bases outside the gene matches. In germline, CDR1 is KGHSH, CDR2 LQKENI. The CDR3 is 17 amino acids. The sample holds many counts of this clonotype. Its antigen remains unidentified. V gene TRBV18 combines with J gene TRBJ2-3, with TRBD2 identical over 14 bases. The sequence was collected from a human donor in good health (CMV status not recorded). Some clones in this sample may be carry-over from other donors' samples. The sequenced sample was PBMCs. The CDR3 is CASSPKGTSGGSPGQYF. The CDR3 DNA sequence: TGTGCCAGCTCACCAAAGGGGACTAGCGGGGGATCGCCGGGGCAGTATTTT.